The source of this TCR beta chain is a study of blood T cell repertoires in COVID-19 (dated by TCRdb to about 2020). About the study as a whole: Samples from collaborators originated in the United States, Italy and Spain and spanned both the acute and convalescent phases of COVID-19. The prospective study material was composed of cDNA or gDNA derived from T cells, B-cell-depleted T cells, or PBMCs. Subjects who had been exposed to COVID-19, were actively infected with it, or had recovered from it provided the deeply sampled blood TCRbeta repertoires that made up the dataset. The repertoires were released in a freely available public database intended as a resource for research on the immune response to SARS-CoV-2. Samples were obtained from the ongoing ImmuneRACE study (first 160 participants) and from 1,254 subjects provided by 6 global collaborators. Nearly every sample came with metadata listing a de-identified subject ID, COVID-19 status, age in years and sex. HLA class I and class II types, where available, came from metadata supplied by the sample provider rather than from assay-based typing.

On this clone itself: This clone's antigen is unknown. The input lacks base qualities; no much larger clone sits a single base away.

Collaborating institutions collected whole blood in K2EDTA tubes following their own protocols. For TCRbeta analysis, collaborators shipped samples as frozen whole blood, isolated PBMCs, or DNA extracted from either of those sample types. TCRbeta CDR3 regions were amplified from genomic DNA using the immunoSEQ Assay, a bias-controlled multiplex PCR. Under the source paper's analysis protocol: The number of nucleated cells in each sample was estimated from the amplification of reference gene primers within the assay. Sequence reads were collapsed and filtered to measure the absolute abundance of every unique TCRbeta CDR3 rearrangement. For each sample, productive Simpson clonality was calculated as the square root of Simpson's diversity index across productive rearrangements. TCRdb took over this immuneACCESS table, retaining in-frame rearrangements with V and J assigned. Such tables are incomplete; in checked studies, under half of the missing clones stem from an unresolved V gene, and the remainder is unexplained. The D gene and trimming were derived from the DNA, and the V and J assignments and clone size from that table. In all, the sample holds 150,000 or so clones, and about 80% of those were seen once. 25% to 35% of the sample is taken by the ten largest.

Trimming removed 6 bases from V and 4 bases from J, leaving 19 bases between the germline ends. The germline V gene gives CDR1 as SGHTS and CDR2 as YDEGEE. The CDR3 runs 15 residues from the cysteine to the phenylalanine. Kept here is only the CDR3 DNA, which spans 45 bases and is read in frame from base 1. Broader findings and caveats from the paper: The quantity of clinical and demographic metadata differed by source and by participant and was supplied without curation.

The TCR was taken from a woman in her sixties or seventies with acute or convalescent COVID-19. The chain is encoded by TRBV5-8 joined to TRBJ1-2; the D gene lacks a confident call. The sample taken for sequencing was peripheral blood. The encoded CDR3 is CASTLGEVLLYGYTF. The sequence in DNA is TGTGCCAGCACCCTTGGAGAGGTCCTCCTCTATGGCTACACCTTC.